This note documents a single TCR beta chain sequence. Its antigen remains unidentified. The CDR3 has 11 residues. Per the germline V gene, CDR1 is SGHDN and CDR2 is FVKESK. Trimming shortened V by 1 base and J by 9 bases, and 4 bases separated the two germline ends. The data are from a study of T cells after yellow fever vaccination. Study-level points and caveats: It was the secondary response that reached its peak faster, day 5 versus 15, but it was weaker. Post-booster repertoires again held most primary-vaccination clones (roughly 96% CD4, about 88% CD8).

TCRdb used MiXCR to reprocess the 5' RACE reads, holding one entry per CDR3 protein. Among roughly 150,000 distinct CDR3 sequences listed, 5% to 8% were seen once. The TCR originated in a young man who received the YFV17D yellow fever vaccine. This material consisted of CD4+ T cells sorted from PBMCs, taken 10 days after the yellow fever booster vaccination. This chain connects TRBV14 to TRBJ2-1, with D unresolved. CDR3 nucleotides: TGTGCCAGCAGCCAAGCAGCTGAGCAGTTCTTC. Translating gives CASSQAAEQFF.